These 5 T cell receptor beta chains originate from one sample sequenced in a study of blood T cell repertoires in COVID-19. TCRdb keeps only in-frame clones here, not all; method: immunoSEQ multiplex PCR. The sample lists 250,000 to 350,000 clones; roughly 86% were seen once. The specimen sequenced was PBMCs or T cells enriched from blood (not recorded which). The receptors derive from a woman in her 30s who had recovered from COVID-19.

This sequence joins TRBV9 and TRBJ2-1; tentative D call: TRBD1 (6 bases). CDR1 and CDR2 (germline): SGDLS, YYNGEE. The length of the CDR3 is 15 residues. V was shortened by 5 bases and J by 0 bases, with 12 bases between the two germline ends. This chain's CDR3 is CASSVTGSSYNEQFF. The CDR3 nucleotides read TGTGCCAGCAGTGTCACAGGGAGCTCCTACAATGAGCAGTTCTTC. Full variable domain (remainder filled in from reference TRBV9 and TRBJ2-1): DSGVTQTPKHLITATGQRVTLRCSPRSGDLSVYWYQQSLDQGLQFLIQYYNGEERAKGNILERFSAQQFPDLHSELNLSSLELGDSALYFCASSVTGSSYNEQFFGPGTRLTVL.

V usage is TRBV2 and J usage is TRBJ2-1; TRBD2 matches 10 bases. The CDR3 has 16 residues. Germline CDR1 SNHLY, CDR2 FYNNEI. V shed 5 bases and J 0 bases; nucleotides not matched to a gene: 4. The CDR3 nucleotides are TGTGCCAGCAGTTGGGCTAGCGGGAGCTCCTACAATGAGCAGTTCTTC. Translating gives CASSWASGSSYNEQFF.

The J gene is TRBJ2-7, the V gene TRBV7-2, with unresolved D. Germline-derived CDR1 and CDR2 are SGHTA and FQGNSA. This CDR3 has 15 residues. Trimming took off 1 base at V and 6 bases at J, with 16 bases between the two ends. This CDR3 is CASSLEWAPSGEQYF. DNA for the CDR3: TGTGCCAGCAGCTTAGAGTGGGCACCCTCCGGCGAGCAGTACTTC. Complete variable domain (other parts from reference TRBV7-2 and TRBJ2-7): GAGVSQSPSNKVTEKGKDVELRCDPISGHTALYWYRQSLGQGLEFLIYFQGNSAPDKSGLPSDRFSAERTGGSVSTLTIQRTQQEDSAVYLCASSLEWAPSGEQYFGPGTRLTVT.

This clone was counted a single time. The J gene is TRBJ1-1, the V gene TRBV5-6; perhaps TRBD1 as D (5 bases). From germline, CDR1 is SGHDT and CDR2 YYEEEE. The CDR3 runs to 15 residues. V lost 0 bases and J 6 bases, leaving 15 bases between the germline ends. CDR3 DNA sequence: TGTGCCAGCAGCTTGGTCAACGCAGGGTTGTCTGAAGCTTTCTTT. Its translation: CASSLVNAGLSEAFF.

This chain joins TRBV15 and TRBJ2-3, with TRBD2 identical over 9 bases. The ends lost 8 bases at V and 3 bases at J; junction bases unmatched: 9. The length of the CDR3 is 15 residues. CDR1 and CDR2 (germline): LNHNV, YYDKDF (reference sequence). CDR3 bases: TGTGCCACCGGAGGGCTAGCGGGGAGGACAGATACGCAGTATTTT. Encoded protein: CATGGLAGRTDTQYF.